The 5 T cell receptor beta chains below all came from one sample that was sequenced in a study of blood T cell repertoires in COVID-19. Assay used: immunoSEQ multiplex PCR; TCRdb lists only in-frame clones, some missing. This sample has fewer than 350,000 clones, with under 90% found just once. The sequenced sample consisted of PBMCs or T cells enriched from blood (not recorded which). These receptors all come from a man aged 55 to 70 who had recovered from COVID-19.

The chain has TRBV5-5 and TRBJ2-2; D is ambiguous. This CDR3 is 14 amino acids long. Germline CDR1 is SGHKS and CDR2 is YYEKEE (reference sequence). Trimming pared 0 bases from V and 1 base from J, leaving 4 bases between. The CDR3 bases are TGTGCCAGCAGCTTGGGAGGGAACACCGGGGAGCTGTTTTTT. It is translated as CASSLGGNTGELFF.

V gene TRBV19 combines with J gene TRBJ2-7, with 11 bases matching TRBD2. Germline-derived CDR1 and CDR2 are LNHDA and SQIVND (reference sequence). The CDR3 is 16 residues long. The J segment lost 0 bases and the V segment lost 3 bases, leaving 4 bases of the junction unmatched. CDR3: CASSMRLAGPSYEQYF. The CDR3 region has the DNA TGTGCCAGTAGTATGCGACTAGCGGGACCCTCCTACGAGCAGTACTTC.

V is TRBV6-5 and J is TRBJ1-1; D call uncertain. The germline V gene has CDR1 MNHEY and CDR2 SVGAGI. Trimming removed 9 bases at V and 0 bases at J, with 11 bases between. This CDR3 region has 13 residues. Written as DNA, the CDR3 is TGTGCCAGTAATAAAGACATGAACACTGAAGCTTTCTTT. Translation gives CASNKDMNTEAFF.

The chain couples TRBV2 to TRBJ2-7; possibly TRBD1 for D (5 bases). Trimming left V 5 bases short and J 2 bases short, with 13 bases between. The CDR3 covers 14 residues. Germline-derived CDR1 and CDR2 are SNHLY and FYNNEI. The CDR3 is CASSWGGNTYEQYF. CDR3 coding DNA: TGTGCCAGCAGTTGGGGCGGAAACACCTACGAGCAGTACTTC.

The CDR3 region has the DNA TGTGCCAGCAGCTCTTTTGGCAGCGTCAATGAAAAACTGTTTTTT. Protein product: CASSSFGSVNEKLFF. The J gene is TRBJ1-4, the V gene TRBV9, with unresolved D. The germline gives CDR1 SGDLS, CDR2 YYNGEE. The CDR3 consists of 15 residues. Deletions cut 4 bases from V and 5 bases from J, with 15 bases between.